These 7 T cell receptor beta chains were sequenced from one sample in a study of blood T cell repertoires in COVID-19. Profiling relied on immunoSEQ multiplex PCR, and the TCRdb table lists in-frame clones only, not all of them. The table has around 290,000 clones, 75% to 90% seen once; the top ten hold about 4.6%. Sequenced input: peripheral blood. These receptors all stem from a man between 35 and 55 years old with acute or convalescent COVID-19.

The chain carries TRBV6-5 and TRBJ1-6, with D tentatively TRBD1 (5 bases). Trimming removed 6 bases at V and 5 bases at J, with 11 bases between. From germline, CDR1 is MNHEY and CDR2 SVGAGI. The CDR3 sequence is 14 residues long. CDR3 loop: CASSSGTHNSPLHF. CDR3 coding DNA: TGTGCCAGCAGCTCCGGGACTCATAATTCACCCCTCCACTTT.

The chain joins TRBV13 to TRBJ2-3; no firm D call. CDR3 size: 13 residues. V was trimmed by 5 bases and J by 4 bases, leaving 10 bases between them. Germline lookup yields CDR1 PRHDT and CDR2 FYEKMQ (reference sequence). CDR3 nucleotide sequence: TGTGCCAGCAGCCTCAGAACCTCAGATACGCAGTATTTT. Its protein product is CASSLRTSDTQYF.

For the CDR3, the DNA is TGTGCCAGCAGCCTTTCCCGGGACAGACCTTTTGAAGCTTTCTTT. It is translated as CASSLSRDRPFEAFF. This chain uses TRBV6-5 with TRBJ1-1, with TRBD1 identical over 7 bases. Germline loops: CDR1 MNHEY, CDR2 SVGAGI. CDR3 length equals 15 residues. Germline trimming cut 6 bases from V and 7 bases from J; bases unmatched to any gene: 14.

J is TRBJ1-4 and V is TRBV12-5, with D tentatively TRBD1 (5 bases). This CDR3 spans 16 amino acids. The V end lost 7 bases, the J end lost 5 bases, and 20 bases lay between the germline ends. The germline gives CDR1 LGHNT, CDR2 FRNRAP. This chain's CDR3 is CASALGAGRWNEKLFF. As DNA, the CDR3 is TGTGCTAGTGCCCTAGGGGCCGGGAGGTGGAATGAAAAACTGTTTTTT.

The V call is TRBV30, the J call TRBJ1-3; 7 bases line up with TRBD1. CDR3 length equals 16 residues. The germline V gene encodes CDR1 GTSNPN and CDR2 SVGIG (reference sequence). With V trimmed by 2 bases and J by 0 bases, 7 bases remained unmatched. CDR3 in DNA: TGTGCCTGGAGTAGGGGACAGACAAACTCTGGAAACACCATATATTTT. It encodes CAWSRGQTNSGNTIYF. The complete variable domain, with remaining parts taken from reference TRBV30 and TRBJ1-3, reads SQTIHQWPATLVQPVGSPLSLECTVEGTSNPNLYWYRQAAGRGLQLLFYSVGIGQISSEVPQNLSASRPQDRQFILSSKKLLLSDSGFYLCAWSRGQTNSGNTIYFGEGSWLTVV.

The V call is TRBV7-7, the J call TRBJ1-5, with 9 bases lining up with TRBD1. J was trimmed by 2 bases and V by 5 bases; bases with no gene match: 4. This CDR3 is built from 15 residues. Germline assignment: CDR1 SSHAT and CDR2 FNYEAQ (reference sequence). The CDR3 nucleotides are TGTGCCAGCAGCAACCGGGACAGGGGCAATCAGCCCCAGCATTTT. The encoded protein is CASSNRDRGNQPQHF.

The J gene is TRBJ2-2, the V gene TRBV5-1, with 12 bases aligning to TRBD2. V lost 6 bases, J lost 10 bases, and 7 bases stayed unmatched. The CDR3 has 14 residues. The germline gives CDR1 SGHRS, CDR2 YFSETQ. CDR3 amino acids: CASTLTSGGVELFF. CDR3 in DNA: TGCGCCAGCACCCTGACTAGCGGGGGCGTGGAGCTGTTTTTT.